This T cell receptor beta chain was sequenced in a study of blood T cell repertoires in COVID-19. Across the whole study: COVID-19 samples from acute and convalescent phases originated in the United States, Italy and Spain. PBMCs, B-cell-depleted T cells, or T cells were the source of the cDNA or gDNA that made up the material.

Per the original data handling: Amplified reference gene primers provided the basis for estimating nucleated cell counts. The protocol was immunoSEQ multiplex PCR, while the TCRdb copy is restricted to in-frame clones and leaves out a portion. The DNA was the basis for D and trimming; V, J and clone size are from that table. The data hold approximately 220,000 clones, with under 90% observed a single time. The V gene lost 0 bases and the J gene lost 5 bases, with 10 bases spanning the gap. There are 14 residues in the CDR3. Germline assignment: CDR1 MNHEY and CDR2 SVGAGI. This clonotype was sampled from a woman aged 40-49 years with active or convalescent COVID-19. Sequenced sample: peripheral blood. The chain combines TRBV6-5 with TRBJ1-2; D remains ambiguous. CDR3 sequence reads: CASSYSGIWYGYTF. The CDR3 coding sequence is TGTGCCAGCAGTTACTCTGGCATCTGGTATGGCTACACCTTC.